Sequencing of this T cell receptor (beta chain) was carried out in a study of identical twins. Broader study findings: A cross-sectional statistical analysis, not follow-up of the same donors, supported the conclusions.

Of note for this clonotype: The target antigen is unknown.

TCRdb passed the 5' RACE reads through MiXCR, listing each CDR3 protein once. The sample includes 200,000 to 250,000 distinct CDR3 sequences, roughly 13% of them seen just once. There are 14 residues in the CDR3. V was clipped by 5 bases and J by 3 bases, with 13 bases between them. CDR1 is ENHRY and CDR2 is SYGVKD in the germline V gene. A further study also used this sample, focusing on yellow fever vaccine responses in identical twins.

The receptor was isolated from a woman younger than 30 in good health. Sequenced material: memory (CD45RO+) T cells sorted from blood. The chain uses TRBV10-3 and TRBJ1-1; TRBD1 might be the D (6 bases). The CDR3 sequence: CAISPRTEYTEAFF. The CDR3 region has the DNA TGTGCCATCAGTCCCCGGACAGAGTACACTGAAGCTTTCTTT.